Presented here are 30 T cell receptor beta chains from one specimen sequenced in a study of cytomegalovirus exposure and HLA in healthy donors. Amplification used 60 Vbeta primers and 13 Jbeta primers. Measured with immunoSEQ multiplex PCR; TCRdb has only the in-frame clones, and not every one. Of approximately 93,000 clones listed, just under 80% are singletons. Specimen: PBMCs. Every receptor here comes from a woman aged 35 to 49 in good health and CMV-seronegative.

The rearrangement joins TRBV7-9 to TRBJ2-1; no clear D gene. V dropped 4 bases and J dropped 7 bases, with 5 bases sitting between them. This CDR3 region has 11 residues. In germline, CDR1 is SEHNR, CDR2 FQNEAQ (reference sequence). The CDR3 reads CASSYTNEQFF. In nucleotides, the CDR3 is TGTGCCAGCAGCTACACGAATGAGCAGTTCTTC.

The CDR3 bases are TGTGCCAGCAGCTTAACCAATGCGGCGGCGAGCTCTTGGAATGAGCAGTTCTTC. This encodes CASSLTNAAASSWNEQFF. J is TRBJ2-1 and V is TRBV7-3; D gene ambiguous. The CDR3 covers 18 residues. The V gene's germline CDR1 is SGHTA and CDR2 FQGTGA. V shed 0 bases and J shed 7 bases, with 22 bases lying between them.

Of note for this clone: At one of its ends the junction is not consistent with the germline gene, which may arise from a read error. The chain links TRBV6-1 to TRBJ1-2; D is unclear. This CDR3 spans 16 amino acids. Germline CDR1 reads MNHNS; CDR2 reads SASEGT. The CDR3 bases are TGTGCCAGCAGTGAAACGGGATTTTCGATCTTCTATGGCCACACCTTC. This codes for CASSETGFSIFYGHTF.

The chain employs TRBV5-4 and TRBJ2-5; D remains unclear. Trimming took off 1 base at V and 0 bases at J, with 7 bases between the two ends. CDR1 and CDR2 (germline): SGHNT, YYREEE (reference sequence). CDR3 length: 14 residues. CDR3 region: CASSLWPDQETQYF. CDR3 nucleotide sequence: TGTGCCAGCAGCTTGTGGCCAGACCAAGAGACCCAGTACTTC.

The CDR3: CASDTGTGYETQYF. The CDR3 region has the DNA TGTGCCAGCGATACCGGGACAGGGTACGAAACCCAGTACTTC. The chain employs TRBV2 and TRBJ2-5, with 9 bases aligning to TRBD1. The CDR3 has 14 residues. J was trimmed by 8 bases and V by 8 bases; bases with no gene match: 12. Looked up from germline, CDR1 is SNHLY and CDR2 is FYNNEI.

This clone was seen only a few times. The rearrangement joins TRBV5-1 to TRBJ2-2, with 7 bases that match TRBD1. Per germline, CDR1 SGHRS and CDR2 YFSETQ. The CDR3 is 14 amino acids. V lost 3 bases, J lost 6 bases, and 5 bases stayed unmatched. The CDR3 here is CASSYGQEAGELFF. The CDR3 nucleotides are TGCGCCAGCAGCTATGGACAGGAGGCCGGGGAGCTGTTTTTT.

In its sample, this clone was seen once. The gene calls are TRBV7-9 and TRBJ1-1, with 7 bases lining up with TRBD1. V lost 4 bases and J lost 2; bases outside the gene matches: 10. Germline assignment: CDR1 SEHNR and CDR2 FQNEAQ (reference sequence). This CDR3 spans 16 amino acids. The CDR3 protein is CASSSTMAGGNTEAFF. Written as DNA, the CDR3 is TGTGCCAGCAGCTCTACGATGGCAGGGGGAAACACTGAAGCTTTCTTT.

The chain uses TRBV6-5 and TRBJ2-4, with 8 nucleotides matching TRBD1. The V gene end was trimmed by 4 bases and the J gene end by 7 bases; junction bases not matched to a gene: 9. CDR1 is MNHEY and CDR2 is SVGAGI in the germline V gene. The CDR3 sequence is 15 residues long. The CDR3 DNA is TGTGCCAGCAGTTCCCAGGGGGCCTCACTCAACATTCAGTACTTC. Protein: CASSSQGASLNIQYF.

The chain carries TRBV11-1 and TRBJ1-5; maybe TRBD1 (5 bases). With 5 bases removed from V and 3 bases from J, the gap between germline ends came to 14 bases. The CDR3 has 15 residues. Germline values: CDR1 SGHAT, CDR2 FQDESV (reference sequence). CDR3 DNA: TGTGCCAGCAGCCTGACAGACTCCGCCAATCAGCCCCAGCATTTT. Translated: CASSLTDSANQPQHF.

This clone was seen a few times. V is TRBV7-8 and J is TRBJ2-7; possibly TRBD2 for D (6 bases). Looked up from germline, CDR1 is SGHVS and CDR2 is FQNEAQ. This CDR3 is 13 amino acids long. The ends were cut back, 1 base at V and 6 bases at J, with 10 bases in the middle. For the CDR3, the DNA is TGTGCCAGCAGCTTAGTAGGAGGGAGCGAGCAGTACTTC. Translated: CASSLVGGSEQYF.

This clone was detected once. The CDR3 bases are TGTGCCAGCAGCCCGGACAGGGCTGAGGAGCCCCAGCATTTT. The encoded protein is CASSPDRAEEPQHF. The rearrangement uses TRBV7-9 and TRBJ1-5; 8 nucleotides agree with TRBD1. Per the germline V gene, CDR1 is SEHNR and CDR2 is FQNEAQ (reference sequence). Unmatched junction bases numbered 8, after V lost 5 bases and J lost 8 bases. The CDR3 covers 14 residues.

The chain is built from TRBV5-4 and TRBJ1-2, with 12 bases matching TRBD1. CDR1 and CDR2 (germline): SGHNT, YYREEE (reference sequence). Trimming removed 4 bases from V and 5 bases from J; junction bases left unmatched: 6. The CDR3 extends over 15 amino acids. CDR3 protein: CASSQGQGASYGYTF. The CDR3 nucleotides are TGTGCCAGCAGCCAGGGACAGGGGGCAAGTTATGGCTACACCTTC.

The rearrangement joins TRBV4-2 to TRBJ1-1; 8 positions match TRBD1. Germline V gene lookup returns CDR1 LGHNA and CDR2 YNFKEQ. CDR3 length: 14 residues. The V and J ends lost 4 bases and 1 base, in that order; junction bases with no gene match: 2. CDR3 protein: CASSPTGENTEAFF. The CDR3 region has the DNA TGTGCCAGCAGCCCGACAGGGGAGAACACTGAAGCTTTCTTT.

The rearrangement links TRBV25-1 to TRBJ2-2, with D possibly TRBD1 on 5 matching bases. CDR3 length: 14 amino acids. Germline CDR1 reads MGHDK; CDR2 reads SYGVNS. V was clipped by 5 bases and J by 4 bases, with 11 bases between them. The CDR3 sequence: CASSRQSLTGELFF. The CDR3 nucleotides read TGTGCCAGCAGTCGACAGTCTCTCACCGGGGAGCTGTTTTTT.

The chain has TRBV10-3 and TRBJ2-5, with 10 positions matching TRBD1. In germline, CDR1 is ENHRY, CDR2 SYGVKD. The CDR3 contains 16 residues. Trimming at V came to 2 bases and at J to 1 base, leaving 4 bases not matched to a gene. The CDR3, as DNA: TGTGCCATCAGTGAGGGGACAGGGGTCCCCCAAGAGACCCAGTACTTC. It yields the protein CAISEGTGVPQETQYF.

CDR3 sequence (DNA): TGTGCCAGCGCCCTAAGGGGGTTCGGAAACATTCAGTACTTC. It specifies CASALRGFGNIQYF. The chain couples TRBV11-2 to TRBJ2-4; D may be TRBD1 (6 bases). V was pared by 8 bases and J by 6 bases, with 17 bases between. Per the germline V gene, CDR1 is SGHAT and CDR2 is FQNNGV. CDR3 length: 14 amino acids.

CDR3 amino acids: CASSYSRGGGEAFF. The CDR3 DNA reads as TGTGCCAGCAGTTACTCAAGAGGGGGGGGTGAAGCTTTCTTT. The chain links TRBV6-5 to TRBJ1-1; a possible D gene is TRBD1 (6 bases). Trimming cost V 0 bases and J 7 bases, with 12 bases left between them. In germline, CDR1 is MNHEY, CDR2 SVGAGI. CDR3 length: 14 amino acids.

As DNA, the CDR3 is TGCAGCGCCCCTCTTACAGGTTCCTACAATGAGCAGTTCTTC. Its protein is CSAPLTGSYNEQFF. The V and J genes are TRBV29-1 and TRBJ2-1, with a possible D match to TRBD1 (5 bases). Germline V gene data show CDR1 as SQVTM and CDR2 as ANQGSEA. The V gene lost 7 bases and the J gene lost 1 base, with 14 bases spanning the gap. This CDR3 region has 14 residues.

The chain joins TRBV7-2 to TRBJ2-1; D gene ambiguous. Trimming stripped 5 bases from V and 0 bases from J, with 11 bases between. CDR3 length equals 15 residues. The germline CDR1 and CDR2 sequences are SGHTA and FQGNSA. This chain's CDR3 is CASSPSPGSYNEQFF. The CDR3 coding sequence is TGTGCCAGCAGCCCCTCGCCGGGCTCCTACAATGAGCAGTTCTTC. The complete variable domain, with remaining parts taken from reference TRBV7-2 and TRBJ2-1, reads GAGVSQSPSNKVTEKGKDVELRCDPISGHTALYWYRQSLGQGLEFLIYFQGNSAPDKSGLPSDRFSAERTGGSVSTLTIQRTQQEDSAVYLCASSPSPGSYNEQFFGPGTRLTVL.

The genes are TRBV18 and TRBJ2-5, with 8 nucleotides matching TRBD2. Germline V gene sequence: CDR1 KGHSH, CDR2 LQKENI. The V gene end was trimmed by 3 bases and the J gene end by 3 bases; junction bases not matched to a gene: 3. This CDR3 is built from 14 residues. This chain's CDR3 is CASSPLLAEETQYF. CDR3 nucleotide sequence: TGTGCCAGCTCACCCCTACTAGCGGAAGAGACCCAGTACTTC.

This clone was seen a few times. This chain links TRBV4-1 with TRBJ1-2, with 9 nucleotides matching TRBD1. Germline trimming cut 0 bases from V and 5 bases from J; bases unmatched to any gene: 4. Germline assignment: CDR1 MGHRA and CDR2 YSYEKL. CDR3 length equals 15 residues. CDR3 loop: CASSQEVTGGYGYTF. CDR3 DNA: TGCGCCAGCAGCCAAGAGGTGACAGGGGGTTATGGCTACACCTTC.

The rearrangement links TRBV2 to TRBJ2-1, with TRBD1 identical over 7 bases. This CDR3 is 14 amino acids long. The J segment lost 8 bases and the V segment lost 4 bases, leaving 8 bases of the junction unmatched. Germline V gene sequence: CDR1 SNHLY, CDR2 FYNNEI. The CDR3 sequence is CASSARKQGYEQFF. In nucleotides, the CDR3 is TGTGCCAGCAGTGCGAGAAAACAGGGGTATGAGCAGTTCTTC. The full variable domain, in which reference TRBV2 and TRBJ2-1 provide the parts outside the CDR3, is EPEVTQTPSHQVTQMGQEVILRCVPISNHLYFYWYRQILGQKVEFLVSFYNNEISEKSEIFDDQFSVERPDGSNFTLKIRSTKLEDSAMYFCASSARKQGYEQFFGPGTRLTVL.

The CDR3 region is CASSLATSLSYEQYF. CDR3 DNA sequence: TGCGCCAGCAGCTTGGCCACTTCACTATCCTACGAGCAGTACTTC. This chain links TRBV5-1 with TRBJ2-7; D is ambiguous. Trimming took 0 bases from V and 1 from J, leaving 11 bases between them. This CDR3 is 15 amino acids long. Germline V gene lookup returns CDR1 SGHRS and CDR2 YFSETQ.

The rearrangement uses TRBV18 and TRBJ1-6; the D gene is possibly TRBD1 (5 bases). V lost 4 bases, J lost 9 bases, and 13 bases lay in between. This CDR3 has 14 residues. CDR1 KGHSH and CDR2 LQKENI come from the germline V gene. This CDR3 reads CASSRQGQGSPLHF. In DNA form, the CDR3 reads TGTGCCAGCTCACGGCAGGGTCAGGGTTCACCCCTCCACTTT. The whole variable domain, filled in from reference TRBV18 and TRBJ1-6, reads NAGVMQNPRHLVRRRGQEARLRCSPMKGHSHVYWYRQLPEEGLKFMVYLQKENIIDESGMPKERFSAEFPKEGPSILRIQQVVRGDSAAYFCASSRQGQGSPLHFGNGTRLTVT.

This clone has just one count. At one boundary the junction diverges from the germline segment, which might be a read error. The V call is TRBV6-5, the J call TRBJ1-1; 10 nucleotides align to TRBD1. The CDR3 spans 14 residues. The germline CDR1 and CDR2 sequences are MNHEY and SVGAGI. The CDR3: CASSQTGGVTGAFF. The CDR3 nucleotides are TGTGCCAGCAGTCAGACAGGGGGCGTCACTGGAGCTTTCTTT.

The chain combines TRBV30 with TRBJ2-5, with 8 bases aligning to TRBD1. CDR3 size: 13 residues. Germline trimming cut 4 bases from V and 5 bases from J; bases unmatched to any gene: 6. Per the germline V gene, CDR1 is GTSNPN and CDR2 is SVGIG (reference sequence). This CDR3 is CAWMTGVWETQYF. As DNA, the CDR3 is TGTGCCTGGATGACAGGGGTCTGGGAGACCCAGTACTTC. The full variable domain, with the rest looked up from reference TRBV30 and TRBJ2-5, is SQTIHQWPATLVQPVGSPLSLECTVEGTSNPNLYWYRQAAGRGLQLLFYSVGIGQISSEVPQNLSASRPQDRQFILSSKKLLLSDSGFYLCAWMTGVWETQYFGPGTRLLVL.

V usage is TRBV28 and J usage is TRBJ1-2; 10 positions match TRBD1. The V gene's germline CDR1 is MDHEN and CDR2 SYDVKM. V lost 2 bases, J lost 4 bases, and 1 base stayed unmatched. The CDR3 sequence is 14 residues long. DNA for the CDR3: TGTGCCAGCAGTTTAGGGACAGGGGCCTATGGCTACACCTTC. This codes for CASSLGTGAYGYTF.

The chain recombines TRBV9 with TRBJ1-6, with 7 bases lining up with TRBD1. Germline CDR1 and CDR2: SGDLS and YYNGEE. The CDR3 sequence is 14 residues long. With V trimmed by 3 bases and J by 9 bases, 6 bases remained unmatched. The CDR3: CASSGSTGRSPLHF. DNA for the CDR3: TGTGCCAGCAGCGGGTCGACAGGGCGTTCACCCCTCCACTTT.

The chain is built from TRBV30 and TRBJ2-1, with D possibly matching TRBD2 (5 bases). This CDR3 has 14 residues. V was pared by 5 bases and J by 7 bases, with 18 bases between. Germline values: CDR1 GTSNPN, CDR2 SVGIG (reference sequence). CDR3 nucleotides: TGTGCCTGGCAGCCGGGTCTAGCCATAAATGAGCAGTTCTTC. This encodes CAWQPGLAINEQFF.

This chain uses TRBV18 with TRBJ2-3; possible D gene TRBD1, 6 bases. V shed 6 bases and J shed 4 bases, with 11 bases lying between them. The germline CDR1 and CDR2 sequences are KGHSH and LQKENI. The CDR3 runs to 13 residues. The CDR3, as DNA: TGTGCCAGCTCTAGGGACATCCCAGATACGCAGTATTTT. Translation: CASSRDIPDTQYF.